Listed below are T cell receptor beta chains from one sample, sequenced in a study of blood T cell repertoires in COVID-19. The data were produced by immunoSEQ multiplex PCR, yet TCRdb's version contains in-frame clones alone and is incomplete. The top ten hold roughly 1.5% of the sample, which has some 170,000 clones, over 80% seen once. Sequenced material: peripheral blood. The receptors were sampled from a woman aged 50 to 60 with acute or convalescent COVID-19. Both conserved end residues are trimmed from each CDR3. The order of the fields is V gene, CDR3 protein.

V: TRBV4-3
CDR3: ASSQSDRSSYEQY

V: TRBV20-1
CDR3: SAQGTSQF

V: TRBV29-1
CDR3: SVERRDYGYT

V: TRBV9
CDR3: ASSVEPGGVETQY

V: TRBV7-3
CDR3: ASSLWGQGYEQF

V: TRBV6-6
CDR3: ASSYPAGGSYNEQF

V: TRBV18
CDR3: ASSPTTGMETQY

V: TRBV7-8
CDR3: ASSLVRGTGQETQY

V: TRBV6-5
CDR3: ATMGQAFMNTEAF

V: TRBV12-3/TRBV12-4
CDR3: ASNTDSYGYT

V: TRBV6-2/TRBV6-3
CDR3: ASSYSRALPREQY

V: TRBV5-1
CDR3: ASSLSATDTQY

V: TRBV3-1/TRBV3-2
CDR3: ASSQGTGYNSPLH

V: TRBV5-1
CDR3: ASSSPGTGTGYGYT

V: TRBV6-1
CDR3: ASSGLAGGYEQY

V: TRBV6-4
CDR3: ASSESQGIGGYT